This TCR beta chain was retrieved from a study of tumor-infiltrating lymphocytes in localized non-small cell lung cancer (dated by TCRdb to the early 2020s). In the study overall: The cohort included patients whose samples were collected after neoadjuvant chemotherapy, as well as both smokers and never-smokers and several histologies. In total, the ICON cohort was made up of about 150 surgical patients who had localized non-small cell lung cancer and whose tumors were resected. A total of 50 to 65 patients were included in the paired tumor versus uninvolved lung comparison of immunoSEQ T-cell fraction. Flow cytometry, multiplex immunofluorescence, RNA-seq, exome sequencing and proteomics were applied to the same patients as TCR sequencing, which was one of several integrated assays. Resected tumor tissue and uninvolved lung tissue described as non-adjacent to the tumor were contributed by each patient, with both tissues obtained from the same patient.

V is clipped by 5 bases and J by 3 bases, and the sequence between their germline boundaries is 14 bases long. The CDR3 runs 14 amino acids, cysteine and phenylalanine included. The only DNA kept is the CDR3, 42 bases in frame from the first base. CDR1 is given as LNHDA and CDR2 as SQIVND, both from the germline V gene (reference sequence). ICON enrollment began in 2016, and the last patient was enrolled in 2018. Fresh tumor and matched uninvolved tissue for in-depth immune analyses, including TCR sequencing, were collected from a subcohort of fewer than 95 patients. No cell sorting was done, and TCR sequencing was instead run on DNA isolated from bulk tissue. The T-cell fraction in tumor and uninvolved lung tissue was provided by TCR sequencing with the immunoSEQ assay. As for the original processing: In the survival analysis, patients were divided into a high T-cell fraction group (upper tertile) and a low T-cell fraction group (lower two tertiles), and the two groups were compared using a log-rank test. A signed-rank test was used to test differences in T-cell fraction between paired tumor and uninvolved lung samples. The clones in this table, taken by TCRdb from immuneACCESS, are in-frame only. Not every clone is retained; where verified, under half of the shortfall comes from an unresolved V gene, and the cause of the rest is unknown. From that table come the V and J calls and clone size; the DNA was used to work out D and trimming. This sample comprises about 9,600 clones, approximately 76% of them detected only once. Together, the top ten hold about 18% of the sample.

What the study reported, not specific to this receptor: Because different assays used different pieces of the same tissue, technical variation could not be distinguished from intratumor heterogeneity. Assay coverage differed among patients according to how much tissue was available, so only a subset of the cohort had TCR sequencing. The TCR-derived T-cell fraction showed no difference between the flow cytometry-defined immunotypes IM1 (good prognosis) and IM2 (poor prognosis). In line with immunofluorescence CD3 counts, TCRbeta sequencing supported higher T cell infiltration in tumors compared with uninvolved lung tissue.

This clone has only one observation. Its antigen has not been determined. No quality values exist for individual bases; no much larger clone is one base distant. The sample taken for sequencing was uninvolved lung tissue not adjacent to the tumor. The sequence was collected from a human donor with non-small cell lung cancer. The V and J segments used are TRBV19 and TRBJ2-7; the D gene is possibly TRBD1 or TRBD2, with 5 bases matching each. In nucleotides, the sequence is TGTGCCAGTAGTGGACTCACCAGGGTCTACGAGCAGTACTTC. Protein translation: CASSGLTRVYEQYF.